This T cell receptor (beta chain) came from a study (dated by TCRdb to 2016 to 2017). General notes on the study: Sequence and structural analyses were applied in the study to characterize human CD8+ TCR repertoires that recognize immunodominant viral antigens.

Overall study results and their limits: CD8+ TCR repertoires specific to different immunodominant viral antigens were reported to be distinct from each other and highly diverse.

Instrument on record: Illumina HiSeq 2500. TCRdb reprocessing: public reads trimmed at Q25 with fastp, clones called with MiXCR, in-frame beta chains kept. Merged by CDR3 protein, the rows form single entries marked with the most common genes and DNA. The sample records approximately 1,000 distinct CDR3 sequences, roughly 40% of which are singletons. 62% of the sample goes to the ten largest clones. CDR1 LNHDA and CDR2 SQIVND are derived from the germline V gene (reference sequence). V is shortened by 5 bases, J by 4 bases, and the region joining them spans 8 bases. The CDR3 starts with the cysteine, ends with the phenylalanine, and has 12 residues. Only CDR3 DNA remains: 36 bases, in frame from the first base. A word on this clonotype: No cognate antigen has been identified for it. The sample holds no much larger clone one base away, and base qualities are not on file.

The V and J genes are TRBV19 and TRBJ1-2; the D segment cannot be called with confidence. The specimen was CD8+ T cells (not recorded whether cultured). The sequence derives from a male donor. The CDR3 reads CASSYGSYGYTF. The DNA sequence is given as TGTGCCAGTAGTTATGGCAGCTATGGCTACACCTTC.